Listed below are T cell receptor beta chains from one sample, sequenced in a study of post-analysis software for immune sequencing data. TCRdb reprocessed the PCR reads via MiXCR and lists one record per CDR3 protein. The data hold 160,000 or so distinct CDR3 sequences, with under 40% observed a single time. Material: blood, obtained after autologous hematopoietic stem cell transplantation. All receptors come from a girl aged 10 to 17 with multiple sclerosis. CDR3s include the opening cysteine and the closing phenylalanine or tryptophan. D genes are given only for firm matches. Not every row has a clone size; where given, it reads once, few, many or a size class.

v_gene: TRBV12-3/TRBV12-4
j_gene: TRBJ2-1
abundance: .
len: 17
d_gene: TRBD2
CDR3nt: TGTGCCAGCAGTATGCCCCACCGGGACTACTCCTACAATGAGCAGTTCTTC
CDR3aa: CASSMPHRDYSYNEQFF

v_gene: TRBV11-2
j_gene: TRBJ2-7
abundance: few
len: 14
d_gene: .
CDR3nt: TGTGCCAGCAGCCCTCTGACAGGTACCTACGAGCAGTACTTC
CDR3aa: CASSPLTGTYEQYF

v_gene: TRBV15
j_gene: TRBJ2-7
abundance: many
len: 14
d_gene: TRBD2
CDR3nt: TGTGCCACCAGCAGAGAGGGGGGGGTTTACGAGCAGTACTTC
CDR3aa: CATSREGGVYEQYF

v_gene: TRBV7-9
j_gene: TRBJ1-2
abundance: .
len: 11
d_gene: .
CDR3nt: TGTGCCAGCAGCAGTAACTATGGCTACACCTTC
CDR3aa: CASSSNYGYTF

v_gene: TRBV12-3/TRBV12-4
j_gene: TRBJ2-1
abundance: many
len: 16
d_gene: TRBD2
CDR3nt: TGTGCCAGCAGTTTACCACCGGGACTAGCGGGATTGGAGCAGTTCTTC
CDR3aa: CASSLPPGLAGLEQFF

v_gene: TRBV12-3/TRBV12-4
j_gene: TRBJ2-5
abundance: .
len: 18
d_gene: TRBD1
CDR3nt: TGTGCCAGCAGTCCCTTCCCCGGGACAGGGGGCTTCCAAGAGACCCAGTACTTC
CDR3aa: CASSPFPGTGGFQETQYF

v_gene: TRBV11-2
j_gene: TRBJ2-2
abundance: .
len: 15
d_gene: .
CDR3nt: TGTGCCAGCAGCTTAGCCGGACCCCGGACCGGGGAGCTGTTTTTT
CDR3aa: CASSLAGPRTGELFF

v_gene: TRBV29-1
j_gene: TRBJ2-5
abundance: many
len: 14
d_gene: .
CDR3nt: TGCAGCGTTGAAGCCAACCCAATCCAAGAGACCCAGTACTTC
CDR3aa: CSVEANPIQETQYF

v_gene: TRBV4-3
j_gene: TRBJ1-1
abundance: .
len: 18
d_gene: .
CDR3nt: TGCGCCAGCAGCCAAGATATGGAGGAACCAAGTCAGAACACTGAAGCTTTCTTT
CDR3aa: CASSQDMEEPSQNTEAFF

v_gene: TRBV20-1
j_gene: TRBJ1-1
abundance: .
len: 13
d_gene: .
CDR3nt: TGCAGTGCCCGCGGACAGTTGAACACTGAAGCTTTCTTT
CDR3aa: CSARGQLNTEAFF

v_gene: TRBV10-3
j_gene: TRBJ2-5
abundance: few
len: 15
d_gene: .
CDR3nt: TGTGCCATCAGACCCGGTAGGGTAAGGGGGGAGACCCAGTACTTC
CDR3aa: CAIRPGRVRGETQYF

v_gene: TRBV7-2
j_gene: TRBJ2-5
abundance: .
len: 16
d_gene: TRBD1
CDR3nt: TGTGCCAGCAGCTTCGTAGGACAGGGGGCCCAAGAGACCCAGTACTTC
CDR3aa: CASSFVGQGAQETQYF

v_gene: TRBV20-1
j_gene: TRBJ1-5
abundance: .
len: 15
d_gene: TRBD1
CDR3nt: TGCAGTGCTAGAGAACCACAGGGGGCGAATCAGCCCCAGCATTTT
CDR3aa: CSAREPQGANQPQHF

v_gene: TRBV20-1
j_gene: TRBJ2-1
abundance: .
len: 17
d_gene: TRBD2
CDR3nt: TGCAGTGCTATCGGGACTAGCGGACTGATCTCCTACAATGAGCAGTTCTTC
CDR3aa: CSAIGTSGLISYNEQFF